This note documents a single T cell receptor beta chain sequence. This record belongs to a study of blood T cell repertoires in COVID-19. CDR3 size: 12 residues. V was cut by 6 bases and J by 8 bases, with 11 bases left in between. CDR1 and CDR2 (germline): SNHLY, FYNNEI. Method: immunoSEQ multiplex PCR; TCRdb's copy keeps in-frame clones and lacks some. The sample lists tens of thousands of clones; around three quarters were seen once. The sequence derives from a man aged 50-59 years with active or convalescent COVID-19. The chain is built from TRBV2 and TRBJ1-3; D perhaps matches TRBD1 (5 bases). The sequenced sample consisted of peripheral blood. CDR3: CASRGLTHTIYF. DNA for the CDR3: TGTGCCAGCAGGGGACTTACCCACACCATATATTTT. The entire variable domain, with the rest obtained from reference TRBV2 and TRBJ1-3, is as follows: EPEVTQTPSHQVTQMGQEVILRCVPISNHLYFYWYRQILGQKVEFLVSFYNNEISEKSEIFDDQFSVERPDGSNFTLKIRSTKLEDSAMYFCASRGLTHTIYFGEGSWLTVV.